A selection of T cell receptor beta chains follows, all from one sample in a study of T cell responses to AZD1222 COVID-19 vaccine. Using immunoSEQ multiplex PCR, the repertoire was profiled, and TCRdb retains in-frame clones only, with some absent. In the table there are around 160,000 clones, roughly 90% of which are singletons. Material: peripheral blood, obtained on day 0 of AZD1222 vaccination. The receptors shown here come from an adult in good health. Both conserved end residues are part of each CDR3. A D gene is named only where the DNA matches it firmly. A row's size may be missing; if present it is once, few, many or a size class.

d_gene,j_gene,v_gene,abundance,CDR3aa,CDR3nt
NA,TRBJ1-1,TRBV6-5,NA,CASSPRQADNTEAFF,TGTGCCAGCAGCCCCCGACAGGCTGATAACACTGAAGCTTTCTTT
TRBD1,TRBJ2-1,TRBV7-2,NA,CASSFFDRGQFF,TGTGCCAGCAGCTTCTTTGACAGGGGCCAGTTCTTC
TRBD1,TRBJ1-4,TRBV30,NA,CAWSVSTGFEKLFF,TGTGCCTGGAGTGTTTCGACAGGGTTCGAAAAACTGTTTTTT
TRBD1,TRBJ1-1,TRBV10-3,NA,CAISEVGGGEAFF,TGTGCCATCAGTGAAGTAGGGGGCGGTGAAGCTTTCTTT
NA,TRBJ1-4,TRBV7-8,NA,CASSLVGQGNEKLFF,TGTGCCAGCAGCTTAGTGGGCCAGGGTAATGAAAAACTGTTTTTT
TRBD2,TRBJ2-5,TRBV7-2,NA,CASSLATSTVETQYF,TGTGCCAGCAGCTTAGCGACTAGCACAGTAGAGACCCAGTACTTC
NA,TRBJ2-1,TRBV3-1/TRBV3-2,NA,CASKSTVRYNEQFF,TGTGCCAGCAAATCAACCGTTCGATACAATGAGCAGTTCTTC
NA,TRBJ1-6,TRBV9,NA,CASSVGGEGSPLHF,TGTGCCAGCAGCGTAGGAGGAGAGGGTTCACCCCTCCACTTT
TRBD1,TRBJ2-2,TRBV5-1,NA,CASSLDRGTGELFF,TGCGCCAGCAGCTTGGACAGGGGAACCGGGGAGCTGTTTTTT
NA,TRBJ2-7,TRBV19,few,CASSRDGSSYEQYF,TGTGCCAGTAGTAGAGACGGGAGCTCCTACGAGCAGTACTTC
NA,TRBJ1-2,TRBV6-1,NA,CASSEYEFYTF,TGTGCCAGCAGTGAATACGAATTCTACACCTTC
TRBD1,TRBJ1-4,TRBV28,NA,CASSPPGQGPGEKLFF,TGTGCCAGCAGCCCACCGGGACAGGGCCCGGGGGAAAAACTGTTTTTT
NA,TRBJ1-6,TRBV18,NA,CASSPRDNSPLHF,TGTGCCAGCTCACCAAGGGATAATTCACCCCTCCACTTT
TRBD1,TRBJ1-6,TRBV7-2,NA,CASSSGQSLNSPLHF,TGTGCCAGCAGCTCGGGACAGTCCCTTAATTCACCCCTCCACTTT
NA,TRBJ2-7,TRBV7-9,once,CASSYPGPPTREQYF,TGTGCCAGCAGTTATCCCGGGCCCCCCACTCGCGAGCAGTACTTC
TRBD2,TRBJ2-3,TRBV6-4,NA,CASSESAGGSTDTQYF,TGTGCCAGCAGTGAGTCAGCGGGGGGTAGCACAGATACGCAGTATTTT
TRBD2,TRBJ2-1,TRBV5-1,NA,CASSFSSGRAQDRFF,TGCGCCAGCAGCTTCTCGAGCGGGAGGGCCCAAGATAGGTTCTTC
NA,TRBJ1-6,TRBV19,NA,CASSRTARGSYNSPLHF,TGTGCCAGTAGCAGGACAGCTCGGGGCTCCTATAATTCACCCCTCCACTTT
TRBD2,TRBJ2-7,TRBV28,NA,CASSPASGSYEQYF,TGTGCCAGCAGCCCCGCTAGCGGCTCCTACGAGCAGTACTTC
NA,TRBJ1-5,TRBV28,many,CASSTLRQDPNQPQHF,TGTGCCAGCAGTACCTTGAGACAAGATCCAAATCAGCCCCAGCATTTT
NA,TRBJ1-1,TRBV28,NA,CASRGIKGGPAEAFF,TGTGCCAGCAGAGGAATCAAAGGGGGGCCCGCTGAAGCTTTCTTT
NA,TRBJ1-2,TRBV3-1/TRBV3-2,NA,CASSQDPGGGHYGYTF,TGTGCCAGCAGCCAAGATCCCGGAGGGGGGCACTATGGCTACACCTTC
NA,TRBJ1-6,TRBV7-8,NA,CASSLSGTSYNSPLHF,TGTGCCAGCAGCTTATCAGGGACCTCCTATAATTCACCCCTCCACTTT
NA,TRBJ2-5,TRBV6-5,many,CASSSQETQYF,TGTGCCAGCAGTTCCCAAGAGACCCAGTACTTC
TRBD2,TRBJ2-7,TRBV3-1/TRBV3-2,NA,CASSVTSGSGYEQYF,TGTGCCAGCAGTGTTACTAGCGGGAGTGGGTACGAGCAGTACTTC
TRBD2,TRBJ2-2,TRBV29-1,NA,CSTRTSGTGELFF,TGCAGCACCAGGACTAGCGGGACCGGGGAGCTGTTTTTT
TRBD1,TRBJ1-5,TRBV28,once,CASSPGTGIQPQHF,TGTGCCAGCAGTCCCGGGACAGGGATTCAGCCCCAGCATTTT
NA,TRBJ1-1,TRBV19,NA,CASSIRESTEAFF,TGTGCCAGTAGTATCCGGGAGAGCACTGAAGCTTTCTTT
NA,TRBJ1-2,TRBV28,NA,CASRSTGSPNYGYTF,TGTGCCAGCAGATCGACGGGATCTCCTAACTATGGCTACACCTTC
TRBD1,TRBJ1-1,TRBV4-2,NA,CASRQGQGSTEAFF,TGTGCCAGCAGACAAGGACAGGGGAGCACTGAAGCTTTCTTT
TRBD1,TRBJ1-2,TRBV7-9,NA,CASSFDRGGGYTF,TGTGCCAGCAGCTTTGACAGGGGAGGTGGCTACACCTTC
NA,TRBJ1-2,TRBV6-5,NA,CASSYVGHGYTF,TGTGCCAGCAGTTATGTGGGGCACGGCTACACCTTC
NA,TRBJ2-2,TRBV5-4,NA,CASQQPNTGELFF,TGTGCCAGCCAACAGCCAAACACCGGGGAGCTGTTTTTT
NA,TRBJ1-4,TRBV28,NA,CASGVSTNEKLFF,TGTGCCTCGGGAGTTTCAACTAATGAAAAACTGTTTTTT
NA,TRBJ1-6,TRBV20-1,NA,CSASQQGLNNSPLHF,TGCAGTGCTAGTCAGCAGGGCCTAAATAATTCACCCCTCCACTTT
TRBD1,TRBJ1-2,TRBV9,NA,CASSVTAGTGAGGYTF,TGTGCCAGCAGCGTAACGGCCGGGACAGGGGCCGGAGGCTACACCTTC
NA,TRBJ1-4,TRBV7-8,NA,CASSLPRAGREKLFF,TGTGCCAGCAGCTTACCCAGGGCTGGCCGTGAAAAACTGTTTTTT
NA,TRBJ2-7,TRBV9,NA,CASSSSGTGAPTDEQYF,TGTGCCAGCAGCTCCTCCGGGACGGGGGCTCCGACGGACGAGCAGTACTTC
TRBD1,TRBJ1-1,TRBV18,NA,CASSPAGGRLTEAFF,TGTGCCAGCTCACCGGCAGGGGGGCGGCTCACTGAAGCTTTCTTT
TRBD1,TRBJ1-2,TRBV27,NA,CASRTGEASYGYTF,TGTGCCAGCAGGACAGGGGAAGCGAGTTACGGCTACACCTTC
TRBD1,TRBJ2-6,TRBV3-1/TRBV3-2,NA,CASSSGQPGANVLTF,TGTGCCAGCAGCTCGGGACAGCCTGGGGCCAACGTCCTGACTTTC
NA,TRBJ1-1,TRBV30,NA,CAWRDSPAGTEAFF,TGTGCCTGGAGGGACAGCCCGGCGGGCACTGAAGCTTTCTTT
NA,TRBJ2-3,TRBV29-1,NA,CSVLRTASTDTQYF,TGCAGCGTCCTTCGGACAGCGAGCACAGATACGCAGTATTTT
NA,TRBJ1-1,TRBV11-2,NA,CASSLENTEAFF,TGTGCCAGCAGCTTAGAGAACACTGAAGCTTTCTTT
TRBD1,TRBJ2-7,TRBV6-5,NA,CASSWYGTGGYEQYF,TGTGCCAGCAGTTGGTATGGGACAGGGGGCTACGAGCAGTACTTC
NA,TRBJ2-1,TRBV5-4,NA,CASSTGGISYNEQFF,TGTGCCAGCAGTACTGGAGGGATCTCCTACAATGAGCAGTTCTTC
TRBD2,TRBJ2-7,TRBV5-1,NA,CASSSGTGRGEQYF,TGCGCCAGCAGCTCTGGGACGGGGAGGGGAGAGCAGTACTTC
TRBD2,TRBJ2-2,TRBV19,once,CASNHRVAGHTGELFF,TGTGCCAGTAACCACCGAGTAGCGGGCCACACCGGGGAGCTGTTTTTT
NA,TRBJ2-1,TRBV7-9,once,CASSLDTGFSNEQFF,TGTGCCAGCAGCTTAGACACAGGGTTTTCCAATGAGCAGTTCTTC
NA,TRBJ2-1,TRBV24-1,NA,CATSDPGPQGNLYNEQFF,TGTGCCACCAGTGACCCAGGACCCCAGGGGAACCTCTACAATGAGCAGTTCTTC
TRBD1,TRBJ1-2,TRBV18,NA,CASSPLGDRGRANYGYTF,TGTGCCAGCTCACCACTCGGGGACAGGGGCCGAGCTAACTATGGCTACACCTTC
NA,TRBJ2-3,TRBV9,NA,CASSVGGSTSTDTQYF,TGTGCCAGCAGCGTAGGAGGTTCCACTAGCACAGATACGCAGTATTTT
NA,TRBJ2-7,TRBV5-1,NA,CASADGTGGNEQYF,TGCGCCAGCGCCGATGGGACGGGCGGAAACGAGCAGTACTTC
TRBD1,TRBJ1-5,TRBV28,NA,CASSSDYRDSEYSNQPQHF,TGTGCCAGCAGTTCAGATTACCGGGACAGCGAATATAGCAATCAGCCCCAGCATTTT
NA,TRBJ1-5,TRBV25-1,NA,CASSDPGHIQPQHF,TGTGCCAGCAGTGACCCAGGTCATATCCAGCCCCAGCATTTT
NA,TRBJ1-1,TRBV19,NA,CASRVGTEAFF,TGTGCCAGTAGGGTAGGCACTGAAGCTTTCTTT
NA,TRBJ1-2,TRBV6-5,NA,CASYRRGGAADGYTF,TGTGCCAGCTACCGTAGGGGGGGCGCAGCGGATGGCTACACCTTC
TRBD1,TRBJ1-2,TRBV28,NA,CASSFPGNRGVYGYTF,TGTGCCAGCAGCTTCCCCGGGAACAGGGGAGTCTATGGCTACACCTTC